The clone carrying this T cell receptor (beta chain) showed up just a few times. Unique molecular identifier tags were affixed to discrete cDNA molecules. TCRdb itself ran the 5' RACE reads through MiXCR, one entry per CDR3 protein. The sample carries about 97,000 distinct CDR3 sequences, approximately 10% recorded once. Losses at the gene ends were 4 bases for V and 5 bases for J; bases not matched to a gene: 6. The germline gives CDR1 SGHAT, CDR2 FQNNGV. This CDR3 has 15 amino acids. The data are from a study of early T cells in non-severe SARS-CoV-2 infection. The chain has TRBV11-2 and TRBJ2-1, with 9 bases that match TRBD1. This clonotype was sampled from an adult who was a healthcare worker with PCR-confirmed SARS-CoV-2 infection or an uninfected control (not recorded which). The source was whole blood, collected at baseline. CDR3 bases: TGTGCCAGCAGCTATACGGGACAGGGTGACAATGAGCAGTTCTTC. Its protein product is CASSYTGQGDNEQFF.